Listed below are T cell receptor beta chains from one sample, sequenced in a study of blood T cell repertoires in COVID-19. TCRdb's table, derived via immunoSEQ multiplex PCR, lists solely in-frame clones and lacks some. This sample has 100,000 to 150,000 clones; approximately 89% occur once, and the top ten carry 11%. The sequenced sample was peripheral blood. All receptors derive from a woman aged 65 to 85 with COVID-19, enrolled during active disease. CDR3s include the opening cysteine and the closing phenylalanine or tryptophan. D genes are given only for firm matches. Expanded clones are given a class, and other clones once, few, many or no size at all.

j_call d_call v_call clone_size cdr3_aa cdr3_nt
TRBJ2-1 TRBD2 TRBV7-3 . CASSSGLVLGEQFF TGTGCCAGCAGCTCGGGACTAGTTTTGGGTGAGCAGTTCTTC
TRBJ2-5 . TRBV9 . CAGAGRKQETQYF TGTGCCGGGGCAGGGAGGAAACAAGAGACCCAGTACTTC
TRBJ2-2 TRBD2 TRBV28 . CASQSGGVNTGELFF TGTGCCAGCCAAAGCGGGGGGGTGAACACCGGGGAGCTGTTTTTT
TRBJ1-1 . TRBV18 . CASSPGGEREGEAFF TGTGCCAGCTCACCGGGGGGGGAAAGGGAAGGTGAAGCTTTCTTT
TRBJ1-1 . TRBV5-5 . CASSFYSTQNFF TGTGCCAGCAGCTTTTACTCGACACAGAATTTCTTT
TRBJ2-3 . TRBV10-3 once CAITLSQGTADTQYF TGTGCCATCACCCTCTCCCAGGGAACCGCAGATACGCAGTATTTT
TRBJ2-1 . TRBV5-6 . CASSHIYRVGGNEQFF TGTGCCAGCAGCCATATTTACAGGGTCGGAGGCAATGAGCAGTTCTTC
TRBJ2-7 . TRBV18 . CASSPLAGASSYEQYF TGTGCCAGCTCACCACTCGCAGGGGCGAGCTCCTACGAGCAGTACTTC
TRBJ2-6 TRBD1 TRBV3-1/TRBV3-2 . CASSRQGTGANVLTF TGTGCCAGCAGCCGACAGGGAACTGGGGCCAACGTCCTGACTTTC
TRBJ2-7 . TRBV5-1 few CASSLGQASSYEQYF TGCGCCAGCAGCTTGGGGCAGGCGAGCTCCTACGAGCAGTACTTC